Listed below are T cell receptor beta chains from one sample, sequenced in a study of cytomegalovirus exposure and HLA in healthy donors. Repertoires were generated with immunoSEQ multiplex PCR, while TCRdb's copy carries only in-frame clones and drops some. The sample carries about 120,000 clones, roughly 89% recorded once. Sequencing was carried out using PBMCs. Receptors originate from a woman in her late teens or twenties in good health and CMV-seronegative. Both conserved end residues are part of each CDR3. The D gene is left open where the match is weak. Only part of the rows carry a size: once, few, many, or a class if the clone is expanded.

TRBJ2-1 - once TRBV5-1 TGCGCCAGCTATCGGGAAGGCAATGAGCAGTTCTTC CASYREGNEQFF
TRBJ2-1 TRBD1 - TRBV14 TGTGCCAGCAGCCAAGAAGGGGGCCCCTACAATGAGCAGTTCTTC CASSQEGGPYNEQFF
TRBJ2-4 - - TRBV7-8 TGTGCCAGCAGCGGCGACAGGAGAAGCAAAAACATTCAGTACTTC CASSGDRRSKNIQYF
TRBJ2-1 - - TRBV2 TGTGCCAGCAGTGACCCACCAGGTAGCGGACCCGGTGGGTTCTTC CASSDPPGSGPGGFF
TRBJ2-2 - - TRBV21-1 TGTGCCAGCAGCTCTCCCGGGCTAGCGGGAGGGCAAAGGACCGGGGAGCTGTTTTTT CASSSPGLAGGQRTGELFF
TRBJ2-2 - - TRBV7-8 TGTGCCAGCAGCTTAGGGACACACACCGGGGAGCTGTTTTTT CASSLGTHTGELFF
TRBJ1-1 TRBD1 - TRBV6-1 TGTGCCAGCAGTACTCCGGGACAGGGGTTCGCAGCTTTCTTT CASSTPGQGFAAFF
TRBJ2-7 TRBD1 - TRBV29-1 TGCAGCGTTGAAGGACCCCAGGGGGCATACGAGCAGTACTTC CSVEGPQGAYEQYF
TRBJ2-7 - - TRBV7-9 TGTGCCAGCAGCTGGTACCGAGCCCCCGGCGAGCAGTACTTC CASSWYRAPGEQYF
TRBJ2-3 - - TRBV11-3 TGTGCCAGCAGCTTAGGCAGGGGAGAGGGAGATACGCAGTATTTT CASSLGRGEGDTQYF
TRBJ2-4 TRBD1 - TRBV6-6 TGTGCCAGCACTTCGGGACAGCAAGCCAAAAACATTCAGTACTTC CASTSGQQAKNIQYF
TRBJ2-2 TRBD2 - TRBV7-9 TGTGCCAGCAGCCCCAGGACTAGCGGGAGTTCGACGAACACCGGGGAGCTGTTTTTT CASSPRTSGSSTNTGELFF
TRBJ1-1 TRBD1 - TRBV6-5 TGTGCCAGCACCCCCAGGGGGAGAGACACTGAAGCTTTCTTT CASTPRGRDTEAFF
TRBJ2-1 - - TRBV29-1 TGCAGCGTTAATCCAACAGGCGGCGCTGGCAATGAGCAGTTCTTC CSVNPTGGAGNEQFF
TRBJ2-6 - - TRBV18 TGTGCCAGCTCAACCACGCTAGCGAGAGGGCTCTCTGGGGCCAACGTCCTGACTTTC CASSTTLARGLSGANVLTF
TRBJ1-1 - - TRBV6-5 TGTGCCAGCACCGTAGGGGTGAACACTGAAGCTTTCTTT CASTVGVNTEAFF
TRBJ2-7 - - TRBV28 TGTGCCAACCAACCCCGGTGGACTAACGAGCAGTACTTC CANQPRWTNEQYF
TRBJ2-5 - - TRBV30 TGTGCCTGGAGTGGACTCCAAGAGACCCAGTACTTC CAWSGLQETQYF
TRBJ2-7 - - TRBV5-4 TGTGCCAGCAGCTTTGGTCCAGGGACACTTTACGAGCAGTACTTC CASSFGPGTLYEQYF
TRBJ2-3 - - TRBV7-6 TGTGCCAGCAGCTCACAACGGGATGCGCACGCAGATACGCAGTATTTT CASSSQRDAHADTQYF
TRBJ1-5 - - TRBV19 TGTGCCAGTAGTACCCACGACAGGCTACCCTTAAATCAGCCCCAGCATTTT CASSTHDRLPLNQPQHF
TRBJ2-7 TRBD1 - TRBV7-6 TGTGCCAGCAGCTTGCTAAGGGGACCGGGACAGTACGAGCAGTACTTC CASSLLRGPGQYEQYF
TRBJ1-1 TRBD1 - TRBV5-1 TGCGCCAGCAGCCCCGGACAGGGACCCTCGGCTTTCTTT CASSPGQGPSAFF
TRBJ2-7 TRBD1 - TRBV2 TGTGCCAGCAGGGCCGTAACAGGGGGTCTCGCCTACGAGCAGTACTTC CASRAVTGGLAYEQYF
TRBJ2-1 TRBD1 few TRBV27 TGTGCCAGCTCAAGACAGGGCCGAAACTCCTACAATGAGCAGTTCTTC CASSRQGRNSYNEQFF
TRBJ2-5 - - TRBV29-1 TGCAGCGTTACGAAGGGGTACTCCTACTTC CSVTKGYSYF
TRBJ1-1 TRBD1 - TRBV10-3 TGTGCCACCAGACAGGGACTGAACACTGAAGCTTTCTTT CATRQGLNTEAFF
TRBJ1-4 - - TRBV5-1 TGCGCCAGCAGCTTGGAGGGGATTAGGGAAAAACTGTTTTTT CASSLEGIREKLFF